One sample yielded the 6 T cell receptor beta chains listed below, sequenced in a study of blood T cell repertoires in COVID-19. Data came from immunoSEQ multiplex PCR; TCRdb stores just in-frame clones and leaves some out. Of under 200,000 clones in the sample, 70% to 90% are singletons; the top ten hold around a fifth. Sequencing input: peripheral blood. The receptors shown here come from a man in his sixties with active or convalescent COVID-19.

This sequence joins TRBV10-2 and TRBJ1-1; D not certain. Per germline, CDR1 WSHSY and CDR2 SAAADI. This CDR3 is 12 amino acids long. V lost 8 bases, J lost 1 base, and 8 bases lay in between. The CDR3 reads CASGAGNTEAFF. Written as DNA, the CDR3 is TGCGCCAGCGGAGCGGGGAACACTGAAGCTTTCTTT.

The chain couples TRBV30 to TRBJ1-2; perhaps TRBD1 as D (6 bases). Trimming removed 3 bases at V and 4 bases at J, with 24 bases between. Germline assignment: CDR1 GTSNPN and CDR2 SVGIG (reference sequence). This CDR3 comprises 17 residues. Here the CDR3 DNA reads TGTGCCTGGAGCCCAATATGGGGGCAGGGCGGACTCTATGGCTACACCTTC. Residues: CAWSPIWGQGGLYGYTF.

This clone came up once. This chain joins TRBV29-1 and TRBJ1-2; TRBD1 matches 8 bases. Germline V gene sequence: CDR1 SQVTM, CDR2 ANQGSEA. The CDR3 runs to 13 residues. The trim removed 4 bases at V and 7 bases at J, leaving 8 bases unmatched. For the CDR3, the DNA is TGCAGCGTTGTTGGGCAGGGGGCAGGTGGCTACACCTTC. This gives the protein CSVVGQGAGGYTF.

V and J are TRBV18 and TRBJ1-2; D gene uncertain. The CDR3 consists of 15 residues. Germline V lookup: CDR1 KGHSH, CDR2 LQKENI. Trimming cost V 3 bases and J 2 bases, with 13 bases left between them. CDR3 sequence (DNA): TGTGCCAGCTCACCGGTACAGAGTACCAACTATGGCTACACCTTC. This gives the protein CASSPVQSTNYGYTF.

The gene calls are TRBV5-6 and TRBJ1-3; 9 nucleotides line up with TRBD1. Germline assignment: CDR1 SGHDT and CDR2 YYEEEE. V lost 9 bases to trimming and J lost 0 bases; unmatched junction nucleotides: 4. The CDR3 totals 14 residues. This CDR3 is CATGTGTSGNTIYF. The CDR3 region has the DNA TGTGCCACCGGGACAGGGACCTCTGGAAACACCATATATTTT.

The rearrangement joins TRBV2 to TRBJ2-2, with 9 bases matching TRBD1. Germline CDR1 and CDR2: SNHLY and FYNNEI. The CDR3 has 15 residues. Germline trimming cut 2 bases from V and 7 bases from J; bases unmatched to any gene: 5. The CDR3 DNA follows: TGTGCCAGCAGTGAAACAGGGGGCGCGGGCGGGGAGCTGTTTTTT. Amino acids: CASSETGGAGGELFF.